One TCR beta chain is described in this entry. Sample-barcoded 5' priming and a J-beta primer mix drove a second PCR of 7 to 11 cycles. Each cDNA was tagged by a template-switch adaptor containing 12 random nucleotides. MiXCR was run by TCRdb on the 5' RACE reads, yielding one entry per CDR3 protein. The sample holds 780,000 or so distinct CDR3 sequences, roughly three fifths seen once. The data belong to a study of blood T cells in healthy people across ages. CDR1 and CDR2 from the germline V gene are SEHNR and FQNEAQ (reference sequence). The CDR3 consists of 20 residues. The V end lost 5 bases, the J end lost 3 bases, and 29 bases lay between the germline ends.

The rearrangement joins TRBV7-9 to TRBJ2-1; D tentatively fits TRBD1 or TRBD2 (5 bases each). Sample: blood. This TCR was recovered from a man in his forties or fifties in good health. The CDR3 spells CASSQWSGIGAPTLYNEQFF. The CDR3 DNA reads TGTGCCAGCAGCCAATGGTCTGGTATCGGGGCCCCAACTCTCTACAATGAGCAGTTCTTC.